Presented here are 29 T cell receptor beta chains from one specimen sequenced in a study of cytomegalovirus exposure and HLA in healthy donors. Amplification used 60 Vbeta primers and 13 Jbeta primers. Assay used: immunoSEQ multiplex PCR; TCRdb lists only in-frame clones, some missing. The sample lists some 140,000 clones, about 66% occurring once. The specimen was PBMCs. Source of these receptors: a human donor in good health.

The rearrangement joins TRBV11-2 to TRBJ2-5; TRBD2 matches 9 bases. V dropped 5 bases and J dropped 7; count of bases not matched to a gene: 8. This CDR3 is 14 amino acids long. The germline V gene encodes CDR1 SGHAT and CDR2 FQNNGV. The CDR3 loop reads CASSVAGGLATQYF. For the CDR3, the DNA is TGTGCCAGCAGCGTGGCGGGAGGGCTCGCGACCCAGTACTTC. Variable domain in full (rest from reference TRBV11-2 and TRBJ2-5): EAGVAQSPRYKIIEKRQSVAFWCNPISGHATLYWYQQILGQGPKLLIQFQNNGVVDDSQLPKDRFSAERLKGVDSTLKIQPAKLEDSAVYLCASSVAGGLATQYFGPGTRLLVL.

This clone was seen a handful of times. This chain links TRBV28 with TRBJ2-7; TRBD1 aligns across 10 bases. The trim removed 6 bases at V and 3 bases at J, leaving 2 bases unmatched. The CDR3 runs 13 residues. Germline V gene sequence: CDR1 MDHEN, CDR2 SYDVKM. This CDR3 reads CASSRTGGYEQYF. The CDR3 coding sequence is TGTGCCAGCAGCCGGACAGGGGGCTACGAGCAGTACTTC.

This sequence joins TRBV6-6 and TRBJ2-3; no clear D gene. V dropped 5 bases and J dropped 1 base, with 7 bases sitting between them. This CDR3 is 13 amino acids long. Germline CDR1 and CDR2: MNHNY and SVGAGI (reference sequence). CDR3 sequence reads: CASSISGTDTQYF. The CDR3 nucleotides read TGTGCCAGCAGTATAAGCGGCACAGATACGCAGTATTTT.

The J gene is TRBJ2-7, the V gene TRBV11-2, with a tentative D call TRBD1 (5 bases). The CDR3 runs to 13 residues. V lost 9 bases and J lost 6, with 18 bases in between. Germline CDR1 reads SGHAT; CDR2 reads FQNNGV. DNA for the CDR3: TGTGCCAGGTGGACACCCCGGACCTTCGAGCAGTACTTC. As protein: CARWTPRTFEQYF.

V and J are TRBV7-8 and TRBJ1-2; 9 bases fit TRBD1. The V gene's germline CDR1 is SGHVS and CDR2 FQNEAQ. After removal of 1 base from V and 5 bases from J, the junction contained 5 bases not matched to a gene. The CDR3 extends over 15 amino acids. CDR3 protein: CASSLGGQGLYGYTF. CDR3 coding DNA: TGTGCCAGCAGCTTAGGGGGACAGGGACTTTATGGCTACACCTTC.

V usage is TRBV7-2 and J usage is TRBJ2-2; D possibly corresponds to TRBD2 (6 bases). The CDR3 consists of 16 residues. Germline V gene lookup returns CDR1 SGHTA and CDR2 FQGNSA. Trimming stripped 5 bases from V and 1 base from J, with 14 bases between. CDR3 nucleotide sequence: TGTGCCAGCAGCAGCCGGGGACTCTTGAACACCGGGGAGCTGTTTTTT. Protein product: CASSSRGLLNTGELFF.

The gene calls are TRBV5-4 and TRBJ2-1, with D possibly being TRBD1 (5 bases). Germline assignment: CDR1 SGHNT and CDR2 YYREEE (reference sequence). Trimming took 1 base from V and 15 from J, leaving 20 bases between them. The CDR3 is made up of 14 amino acids. The CDR3 protein is CASSLSRTGRQPFF. The CDR3 DNA is TGTGCCAGCAGCTTGTCCCGGACCGGACGACAGCCGTTCTTC.

This rearrangement joins TRBV5-1 to TRBJ2-5; TRBD2 is a possible D gene (6 bases). The J call could be wrong; TRBJ2-7 is a better fit for the DNA end. Germline V lookup: CDR1 SGHRS, CDR2 YFSETQ. This CDR3 contains 16 residues. The CDR3 region has the DNA TGCGCCAGCAGCTTGGAGCCCCTGGGGGGTAACGACGAGCAGTACTTC. Protein sequence: CASSLEPLGGNDEQYF.

The rearrangement uses TRBV5-6 and TRBJ2-1, with D maybe TRBD2 (6 bases). Trimming pared 5 bases from V and 4 bases from J, leaving 28 bases between. Per germline, CDR1 SGHDT and CDR2 YYEEEE. The CDR3 consists of 19 residues. CDR3 amino acids: CASRPGTEAAPLAYNEQFF. In nucleotides, the CDR3 is TGTGCCAGCAGACCCGGGACTGAGGCCGCCCCGCTCGCATACAATGAGCAGTTCTTC.

V and J are TRBV27 and TRBJ2-2; the D gene is possibly TRBD1 (5 bases). CDR1 is MNHEY, CDR2 SMNVEV, per germline (reference sequence). The CDR3 spans 14 residues. Trimming removed 8 bases at V and 4 bases at J, with 14 bases between. The chain's CDR3 is CASGPGFGTGELFF. CDR3 coding DNA: TGTGCCAGCGGACCAGGGTTTGGCACCGGGGAGCTGTTTTTT.

This clone is a singleton in its sample. The V gene is TRBV5-5, the J gene TRBJ1-2; maybe TRBD1 (5 bases). The V gene's germline CDR1 is SGHKS and CDR2 YYEKEE (reference sequence). V lost 9 bases to trimming and J lost 2 bases, with 14 bases between them. This CDR3 comprises 13 residues. The CDR3 loop reads CATGGDWNYGYTF. CDR3 nucleotide sequence: TGTGCCACGGGGGGGGACTGGAACTATGGCTACACCTTC.

The rearrangement links TRBV11-3 to TRBJ2-3, with 10 bases lining up with TRBD2. The germline V gene has CDR1 SGHNT and CDR2 YENEEA. The CDR3 length is 16 residues. Trimming cost V 4 bases and J 4 bases; bases outside gene matches: 8. The CDR3 region is CASSSISSGRADTQYF. The CDR3 nucleotides read TGTGCCAGCAGCTCCATCTCTAGCGGGAGAGCAGATACGCAGTATTTT.

In this sample, this clone turned up a few times. The chain combines TRBV28 with TRBJ1-1, with D possibly matching TRBD1 (5 bases). CDR3 length equals 13 residues. V was cut by 2 bases and J by 2 bases, with 6 bases left in between. CDR1 and CDR2 from the germline V gene are MDHEN and SYDVKM. In DNA form, the CDR3 reads TGTGCCAGCAGTTTAGGGACTAACACTGAAGCTTTCTTT. As protein: CASSLGTNTEAFF.

This clone came up once. The chain is built from TRBV11-3 and TRBJ1-1, with D possibly matching TRBD1 (5 bases). Germline V gene data show CDR1 as SGHNT and CDR2 as YENEEA. Trimming left V 5 bases short and J 6 bases short, with 16 bases between. The CDR3 spans 14 residues. The CDR3 DNA sequence: TGTGCCAGCAGCGGCGCGTGGCGGGGGGCTGAAGCTTTCTTT. Its protein product is CASSGAWRGAEAFF. The full variable domain, rest sourced from reference TRBV11-3 and TRBJ1-1, is EAGVVQSPRYKIIEKKQPVAFWCNPISGHNTLYWYLQNLGQGPELLIRYENEEAVDDSQLPKDRFSAERLKGVDSTLKIQPAELGDSAVYLCASSGAWRGAEAFFGQGTRLTVV.

This clone was seen more than once but under ten times. V is TRBV28 and J is TRBJ2-1; D uncertain. The CDR3 has 16 amino acids. Germline V gene sequence: CDR1 MDHEN, CDR2 SYDVKM. Trimming took off 4 bases at V and 8 bases at J, with 21 bases between the two ends. CDR3 nucleotides: TGTGCCAGCAGTTCCAAGGCTAGTCGCTTTAGCCATGAGCAGTTCTTC. Amino acids: CASSSKASRFSHEQFF.

V gene TRBV5-1 combines with J gene TRBJ2-1; tentatively, D is TRBD2 (5 bases). CDR3 length: 15 amino acids. Trimming left V 0 bases short and J 2 bases short, with 9 bases between. CDR1 is SGHRS and CDR2 is YFSETQ in the germline V gene. The CDR3 DNA follows: TGCGCCAGCAGCTTGGATGCGGAGGCCTACAATGAGCAGTTCTTC. It encodes CASSLDAEAYNEQFF.

This clone was seen just once. The conserved phenylalanine or tryptophan is not found at the CDR3 terminus, so this likely reflects a read error. The rearrangement uses TRBV11-2 and TRBJ2-7, with 9 bases lining up with TRBD2. Trimming removed 5 bases from V and 2 bases from J; junction bases left unmatched: 7. Per the germline V gene, CDR1 is SGHAT and CDR2 is FQNNGV. This CDR3 is built from 15 residues. The CDR3 reads CASSPGLAQTYEQYL. CDR3 DNA sequence: TGTGCCAGCAGCCCCGGACTAGCGCAGACCTACGAGCAGTACCTC.

This clone occurred a few times. The chain combines TRBV7-3 with TRBJ2-3; TRBD2 might be the D (5 bases). V lost 5 bases and J lost 2, with 14 bases in between. Germline CDR1 and CDR2: SGHTA and FQGTGA. The CDR3 covers 15 residues. The CDR3 DNA reads TGTGCCAGCAGCCCAGGCAAGCGGATCACAGATACGCAGTATTTT. It translates to CASSPGKRITDTQYF.

This rearrangement joins TRBV27 to TRBJ2-7; 7 nucleotides match TRBD1. From germline, CDR1 is MNHEY and CDR2 SMNVEV (reference sequence). With 5 bases clipped from V and 6 bases from J, the junction kept 7 bases outside the gene matches. CDR3 length: 13 residues. CDR3 protein: CASSLTGFGEQYF. CDR3 bases: TGTGCCAGCAGTCTGACAGGGTTTGGCGAGCAGTACTTC.

V usage is TRBV27 and J usage is TRBJ1-5, with D perhaps matching TRBD1 (6 bases). This CDR3 spans 14 amino acids. Between the trimmed V and J ends, which lost 6 bases and 5 bases, there was a span of 14 bases. Germline V gene sequence: CDR1 MNHEY, CDR2 SMNVEV (reference sequence). The CDR3 loop is CASSGGRRDQPQHF. CDR3 sequence (DNA): TGTGCCAGCAGCGGGGGGCGGAGAGATCAGCCCCAGCATTTT.

The rearrangement joins TRBV5-4 to TRBJ1-1, with D perhaps matching TRBD1 (5 bases). Germline CDR1 is SGHNT and CDR2 is YYREEE (reference sequence). There are 14 residues in the CDR3. Trimming took 1 base from V and 3 from J, leaving 10 bases between them. The CDR3 region has the DNA TGTGCCAGCAGCTTGAGCACGGGGGACACTGAAGCTTTCTTT. Protein: CASSLSTGDTEAFF.

The genes are TRBV6-1 and TRBJ2-1, with D perhaps matching TRBD1 (6 bases). The V and J ends lost 1 base and 1 base respectively, with 8 bases between them. The CDR3 has 15 amino acids. CDR1 is MNHNS and CDR2 is SASEGT in the germline V gene. DNA of the CDR3: TGTGCCAGCAGTGAAGAGAGGGGGTCCTACAATGAGCAGTTCTTC. Translated, it gives CASSEERGSYNEQFF.

The DNA for the CDR3 is TGTGCCAGCAGTGAATGGCAGGGCGGTGGCTACACCTTC. It is translated as CASSEWQGGGYTF. V and J are TRBV2 and TRBJ1-2; D is possibly TRBD1 (5 bases). Per the germline V gene, CDR1 is SNHLY and CDR2 is FYNNEI. V dropped 2 bases and J dropped 7 bases, with 11 bases sitting between them. The length of the CDR3 is 13 residues.

This clone was counted only a few times. V usage is TRBV6-5 and J usage is TRBJ2-7, with 10 bases matching TRBD1. V shed 6 bases and J 3 bases; nucleotides not matched to a gene: 8. This CDR3 has 15 residues. Germline lookup yields CDR1 MNHEY and CDR2 SVGAGI. CDR3 coding DNA: TGTGCCAGCAGGTTCCGGGACAGGGGTATCTACGAGCAGTACTTC. Amino acids: CASRFRDRGIYEQYF.

The chain employs TRBV28 and TRBJ1-1, with 9 bases that match TRBD1. The CDR3 covers 16 residues. V trimming: 6 bases; J trimming: 0 bases; junction bases outside the gene matches: 8. The germline gives CDR1 MDHEN, CDR2 SYDVKM. CDR3 in amino acids: CASRPGDRGMNTEAFF. The CDR3 bases are TGTGCCAGCAGACCGGGCGACAGGGGGATGAACACTGAAGCTTTCTTT.

The gene calls are TRBV10-3 and TRBJ1-2; D might be TRBD1 (6 bases). The V and J ends lost 11 bases and 8 bases respectively, with 15 bases between them. The CDR3 is made up of 11 amino acids. Germline assignment: CDR1 ENHRY and CDR2 SYGVKD. Here the CDR3 DNA reads TGTGCCGTCTACAGGGCTGGGGGCTACACCTTC. Translating it yields CAVYRAGGYTF.

This clone was seen more than once but under ten times. The rearrangement joins TRBV4-1 to TRBJ2-3; D might be TRBD2 (6 bases). This CDR3 has 17 amino acids. The V gene lost 5 bases and the J gene lost 0 bases, with 18 bases spanning the gap. Germline CDR1 reads MGHRA; CDR2 reads YSYEKL. The chain's CDR3 is CASSERRGGKSTDTQYF. CDR3 nucleotide sequence: TGCGCCAGCAGCGAAAGGCGGGGCGGGAAAAGCACAGATACGCAGTATTTT.

The chain joins TRBV9 to TRBJ2-2; D is possibly TRBD2 (6 bases). The V gene lost 1 base and the J gene lost 5 bases, with 12 bases spanning the gap. CDR1 is SGDLS, CDR2 YYNGEE, per germline. CDR3 length: 15 amino acids. The CDR3 DNA sequence: TGTGCCAGCAGCGTAAGCTTAGGAGGGACCGGGGAGCTGTTTTTT. This gives the protein CASSVSLGGTGELFF.

The chain couples TRBV29-1 to TRBJ2-3; D not certain. The CDR3 contains 11 residues. From germline, CDR1 is SQVTM and CDR2 ANQGSEA. Deletions cut 4 bases from V and 2 bases from J, with 4 bases between. In DNA form, the CDR3 reads TGCAGCGTTGGGGCCACAGATACGCAGTATTTT. Its protein is CSVGATDTQYF.